The 30 T cell receptor beta chains below all came from one sample that was sequenced in a study of technical replicates of blood from several donors. Sequencing was performed with immunoSEQ multiplex PCR; in TCRdb, only in-frame clones are kept and a portion is missing. The data contain fewer than 100,000 clones, around nine tenths of them singletons. The material sequenced was T cells isolated from PBMCs. These receptors all stem from a human donor in good health.

The CDR3 DNA is TGTGCCAGCAGCCCGACAGTTTCCTATAATTCACCCCTCCACTTT. Translated: CASSPTVSYNSPLHF. The chain employs TRBV5-4 and TRBJ1-6, with D possibly matching TRBD1 (5 bases). The CDR3 covers 15 residues. V dropped 4 bases and J dropped 1 base, with 9 bases sitting between them. Germline V CDR1 and CDR2: SGHNT, YYREEE (reference sequence).

V and J are TRBV29-1 and TRBJ2-7, with 8 bases fitting TRBD1. The CDR3 is 14 amino acids. Germline CDR1 is SQVTM and CDR2 is ANQGSEA. The ends lost 6 bases at V and 2 bases at J; junction bases unmatched: 9. DNA of the CDR3: TGCAGCGTGGGGTGGACAGGGAGAACCTACGAGCAGTACTTC. Its protein product is CSVGWTGRTYEQYF.

The chain links TRBV10-1 to TRBJ2-1; tentative D call: TRBD1 (6 bases). Germline V gives CDR1 WNHNN, CDR2 SYGVQD (reference sequence). This CDR3 region has 16 residues. V lost 9 bases, J lost 7 bases, and 25 bases lay in between. The CDR3 loop reads CASSYLRDKGLNEQFF. The CDR3 coding sequence is TGCGCCAGTTCCTATCTTCGGGACAAGGGGTTGAATGAGCAGTTCTTC.

This chain connects TRBV12-5 to TRBJ1-5; D not resolved. The V and J ends lost 2 bases and 3 bases respectively, with 14 bases between them. The CDR3 runs to 16 residues. CDR1 and CDR2 (germline): LGHNT, FRNRAP. The CDR3 spells CASGLSVAAYNQPQHF. The DNA of the CDR3 is TGTGCTAGTGGTTTGAGCGTGGCAGCCTACAATCAGCCCCAGCATTTT.

The rearrangement joins TRBV11-2 to TRBJ2-2, with D possibly TRBD2 on 6 matching bases. Germline V gives CDR1 SGHAT, CDR2 FQNNGV. The CDR3 extends over 15 amino acids. The V end lost 1 base, the J end lost 7 bases, and 13 bases lay between the germline ends. CDR3 bases: TGTGCCAGCAGCTTAGGTGGGACTGGGATCGGGGAGCTGTTTTTT. Amino acids: CASSLGGTGIGELFF.

The genes are TRBV11-2 and TRBJ1-1; possible D gene TRBD1, 6 bases. This CDR3 has 16 residues. V was clipped by 2 bases and J by 0 bases, with 13 bases between them. Germline V gives CDR1 SGHAT, CDR2 FQNNGV. The CDR3 sequence: CASSLYGTPLNTEAFF. DNA for the CDR3: TGTGCCAGCAGCTTATATGGGACACCCTTGAACACTGAAGCTTTCTTT.

V usage is TRBV27 and J usage is TRBJ1-1; D unresolved. From germline, CDR1 is MNHEY and CDR2 SMNVEV (reference sequence). The CDR3 consists of 14 residues. The ends were cut back, 0 bases at V and 8 bases at J, with 13 bases in the middle. In DNA form, the CDR3 reads TGTGCCAGCAGTTTATCGACTCACCCGGGAGAAGCTTTCTTT. As protein: CASSLSTHPGEAFF.

The chain employs TRBV19 and TRBJ2-5; 12 nucleotides agree with TRBD1. This CDR3 comprises 18 residues. Germline assignment: CDR1 LNHDA and CDR2 SQIVND (reference sequence). V shed 4 bases, J shed 6 bases, and the junction held 15 bases outside the gene matches. CDR3 nucleotide sequence: TGTGCCAGTAGTACCTCCCCGCCTCCGGGACAGGGGGCGAAGACCCAGTACTTC. Its translation: CASSTSPPPGQGAKTQYF.

The rearrangement joins TRBV10-3 to TRBJ2-6, with 14 bases fitting TRBD2. CDR1 is ENHRY and CDR2 is SYGVKD in the germline V gene. The trim removed 5 bases at V and 3 bases at J, leaving 6 bases unmatched. The CDR3 is made up of 18 amino acids. As DNA, the CDR3 is TGTGCCATCAGTCCGGGACTAGCGGGAGTCGGTGGGGCCAACGTCCTGACTTTC. It translates to CAISPGLAGVGGANVLTF.

The chain recombines TRBV5-1 with TRBJ1-1; D not certain. The germline V gene encodes CDR1 SGHRS and CDR2 YFSETQ. V lost 7 bases to trimming and J lost 4 bases, with 11 bases between them. The CDR3 totals 12 residues. The CDR3 region has the DNA TGCGCCAGCTGCGAGGTAAGCACTGAAGCTTTCTTT. Translation: CASCEVSTEAFF.

The chain couples TRBV11-2 to TRBJ2-7; 8 bases match TRBD1. Trimming removed 5 bases from V and 8 bases from J; junction bases left unmatched: 11. CDR1 is SGHAT, CDR2 FQNNGV, per germline. The CDR3 has 14 amino acids. CDR3 sequence reads: CASSQQGQVNQQYF. The CDR3 DNA sequence: TGTGCCAGCAGCCAACAGGGACAGGTTAACCAGCAGTACTTC.

The chain recombines TRBV10-1 with TRBJ2-7, with D perhaps TRBD1 (5 bases). Trimming cost V 6 bases and J 1 base, with 16 bases left between them. Germline V lookup: CDR1 WNHNN, CDR2 SYGVQD (reference sequence). CDR3 length: 15 amino acids. Written as DNA, the CDR3 is TGCGCCAGCAGCTACTTACAGGAGACTTCCTACGAGCAGTACTTC. As protein: CASSYLQETSYEQYF.

This rearrangement joins TRBV7-2 to TRBJ2-5; possibly TRBD2 for D (6 bases). CDR1 SGHTA and CDR2 FQGNSA come from the germline V gene. Trimming took 2 bases from V and 5 from J, leaving 12 bases between them. The CDR3 spans 14 residues. The CDR3 protein is CASSLSWGEETQYF. The CDR3 coding sequence is TGTGCCAGCAGCTTATCCTGGGGGGAGGAGACCCAGTACTTC.

This chain connects TRBV5-4 to TRBJ2-1, with 9 bases lining up with TRBD2. The CDR3 has 17 residues. The J segment lost 4 bases and the V segment lost 0 bases, leaving 8 bases of the junction unmatched. Germline-derived CDR1 and CDR2 are SGHNT and YYREEE (reference sequence). Written as DNA, the CDR3 is TGTGCCAGCAGCTTGGGGCGACCTGGACTAGCGTACAATGAGCAGTTCTTC. Encoded protein: CASSLGRPGLAYNEQFF. The complete variable domain, with remaining parts taken from reference TRBV5-4 and TRBJ2-1, reads ETGVTQSPTHLIKTRGQQVTLRCSSQSGHNTVSWYQQALGQGPQFIFQYYREEENGRGNFPPRFSGLQFPNYSSELNVNALELDDSALYLCASSLGRPGLAYNEQFFGPGTRLTVL.

V is TRBV4-1 and J is TRBJ2-3, with 9 bases aligning to TRBD1. The CDR3 has 19 residues. V shed 4 bases and J 4 bases; nucleotides not matched to a gene: 18. Germline loops: CDR1 MGHRA, CDR2 YSYEKL. The CDR3 DNA is TGCGCCAGCAGCCCGAGGAAGGGGTCGGGACAGGGTCAATCAGATACGCAGTATTTT. Its translation is CASSPRKGSGQGQSDTQYF.

This chain uses TRBV5-4 with TRBJ1-6; 10 bases map to TRBD1. Germline loops: CDR1 SGHNT, CDR2 YYREEE (reference sequence). With 1 base clipped from V and 9 bases from J, the junction kept 4 bases outside the gene matches. The CDR3 spans 15 residues. This CDR3 reads CASSLWTGGVSPLHF. CDR3 in DNA: TGTGCCAGCAGCTTGTGGACAGGGGGAGTTTCACCCCTCCACTTT.

This clone was seen just once. V is TRBV19 and J is TRBJ2-4, with D possibly TRBD1 on 6 matching bases. The germline CDR1 and CDR2 sequences are LNHDA and SQIVND (reference sequence). The CDR3 extends over 13 amino acids. The germline V and J ends were trimmed by 8 bases and 1 base, with 9 bases remaining between them. CDR3 DNA: TGTGCCAGTCAGGGGTTGGCCAAAAACATTCAGTACTTC. Amino acids: CASQGLAKNIQYF.

This chain uses TRBV9 with TRBJ2-3, with 10 bases aligning to TRBD2. The CDR3 consists of 19 residues. V lost 2 bases, J lost 2 bases, and 14 bases stayed unmatched. Germline V lookup: CDR1 SGDLS, CDR2 YYNGEE. CDR3 protein: CASSVGLAGVQRATDTQYF. The CDR3 region has the DNA TGTGCCAGCAGCGTGGGGCTAGCGGGAGTACAGCGGGCCACAGATACGCAGTATTTT.

The chain has TRBV4-1 and TRBJ1-1, with unresolved D. The CDR3 is 16 residues long. With 0 bases removed from V and 3 bases from J, the gap between germline ends came to 14 bases. In germline, CDR1 is MGHRA, CDR2 YSYEKL. The CDR3 reads CASSQDSGEVDTEAFF. The CDR3 DNA is TGCGCCAGCAGCCAAGATTCCGGGGAGGTGGACACTGAAGCTTTCTTT.

The rearrangement links TRBV6-1 to TRBJ2-7, with TRBD2 matching over 10 bases. Per germline, CDR1 MNHNS and CDR2 SASEGT. V gave up 6 bases and J gave up 3 bases; unmatched junction bases: 5. This CDR3 contains 14 residues. The CDR3 loop reads CASRLAGEYYEQYF. In nucleotides, the CDR3 is TGTGCCAGCAGGCTAGCGGGAGAATACTACGAGCAGTACTTC.

V is TRBV11-3 and J is TRBJ2-7; 10 nucleotides agree with TRBD2. V lost 4 bases, J lost 3 bases, and 6 bases stayed unmatched. Germline CDR1 reads SGHNT; CDR2 reads YENEEA. The CDR3 sequence is 15 residues long. CDR3: CASSSLAGAIYEQYF. DNA for the CDR3: TGTGCCAGCAGCTCCCTAGCGGGGGCTATCTACGAGCAGTACTTC.

This sequence joins TRBV6-5 and TRBJ1-3, with D uncertain. V shed 0 bases and J shed 2 bases, with 11 bases lying between them. Germline V gene data show CDR1 as MNHEY and CDR2 as SVGAGI. The CDR3 is 16 residues long. CDR3 protein: CASSYSTGSPGNTIYF. CDR3 bases: TGTGCCAGCAGTTACTCGACTGGCAGCCCTGGAAACACCATATATTTT.

This chain links TRBV19 with TRBJ2-2, with 12 bases aligning to TRBD1. Germline CDR1 reads LNHDA; CDR2 reads SQIVND (reference sequence). J was trimmed by 8 bases and V by 7 bases; bases with no gene match: 14. This CDR3 region has 17 residues. The CDR3 is CASTERPGQGARGELFF. The CDR3 DNA is TGTGCCAGTACCGAGCGACCGGGACAGGGGGCAAGGGGGGAGCTGTTTTTT.

V usage is TRBV5-6 and J usage is TRBJ1-3, with D possibly TRBD1 on 6 matching bases. The length of the CDR3 is 13 residues. The V end was cut by 5 bases, the J end by 4 bases, with 10 bases between. Germline V gene lookup returns CDR1 SGHDT and CDR2 YYEEEE. Written as DNA, the CDR3 is TGTGCCAGCAGAACAACAGGGGGAAACACCATATATTTT. Its protein is CASRTTGGNTIYF.

This chain connects TRBV4-1 to TRBJ2-7, with D possibly matching TRBD2 (5 bases). The CDR3 totals 15 residues. Germline lookup yields CDR1 MGHRA and CDR2 YSYEKL. The germline V and J ends were trimmed by 1 base and 2 bases, with 12 bases remaining between them. The CDR3 nucleotides are TGCGCCAGCAGCCAAGGCCAGCGGCTGACCTACGAGCAGTACTTC. Its protein product is CASSQGQRLTYEQYF.

The rearrangement joins TRBV19 to TRBJ2-7, with 7 positions matching TRBD2. Germline V gene sequence: CDR1 LNHDA, CDR2 SQIVND (reference sequence). This CDR3 contains 15 residues. V was pared by 3 bases and J by 2 bases, with 7 bases of the junction left unmatched. The CDR3 DNA sequence: TGTGCCAGTAGTATTCTGGCTAGCGGACCCTACGAGCAGTACTTC. This translates into CASSILASGPYEQYF.

The rearrangement joins TRBV18 to TRBJ1-5; weak D call: TRBD1 (6 bases). V lost 4 bases and J 7 bases, leaving 14 bases between the germline ends. The CDR3 consists of 14 residues. Germline V gene lookup returns CDR1 KGHSH and CDR2 LQKENI. CDR3 residues: CASSLRQADQPQHF. The CDR3 DNA reads TGTGCCAGCTCACTAAGACAGGCCGACCAGCCCCAGCATTTT.

This clone was seen only once. The chain employs TRBV6-1 and TRBJ2-7; 8 nucleotides match TRBD2. In germline, CDR1 is MNHNS, CDR2 SASEGT. There are 15 residues in the CDR3. Trimming cost V 4 bases and J 2 bases; bases outside gene matches: 7. The CDR3 nucleotides read TGTGCCAGCAGTGGACTGGGACTAGGAGCCTACGAGCAGTACTTC. It is translated as CASSGLGLGAYEQYF.

As regards this clone: The junction differs from germline at one of its ends, possibly a read error. The chain joins TRBV7-7 to TRBJ2-5; the match to TRBD1 covers 7 bases. There are 15 residues in the CDR3. Germline V gene sequence: CDR1 SSHAT, CDR2 FNYEAQ (reference sequence). The DNA for the CDR3 is TGTGCTAGCAGCTTAGTAAGGGGGCCAGAGGAGACCCAGTACTTC. Its protein is CASSLVRGPEETQYF.

The table lists this clone with a count of one. The gene calls are TRBV10-1 and TRBJ2-1; no firm D call. The CDR3 extends over 13 amino acids. Germline V gives CDR1 WNHNN, CDR2 SYGVQD (reference sequence). Deletions cut 4 bases from V and 8 bases from J, with 12 bases between. The CDR3 here is CASSVRVLDEQFF. The CDR3 DNA is TGCGCCAGCAGTGTCCGAGTTCTTGATGAGCAGTTCTTC.